This T cell receptor beta chain was recorded in a study of blood T cell repertoires in COVID-19. The assay was immunoSEQ multiplex PCR, and TCRdb's table has in-frame clones only and misses some. Of 200,000 to 250,000 clones in the sample, approximately 89% are singletons; the top ten hold 1.5% to 2%. The V end was cut by 10 bases, the J end by 7 bases, with 14 bases between. The CDR3 sequence is 13 residues long. Per the germline V gene, CDR1 is MNHEY and CDR2 is SVGAGI. V and J are TRBV6-5 and TRBJ1-6; possibly TRBD1 for D (5 bases). This TCR was recovered from a woman aged 55-70 years who had recovered from COVID-19. The sample taken for sequencing was peripheral blood. The CDR3 loop is CAKRDSLNSPLHF. DNA for the CDR3: TGTGCCAAACGAGACAGTTTAAATTCACCCCTCCACTTT.